The 30 T cell receptor beta chains below were found in one sample sequenced in a study of cytomegalovirus exposure and HLA in healthy donors. PCR used 60 Vbeta primers and 13 Jbeta primers. Some clones are missing from TCRdb's copy, which holds only in-frame ones; the method was immunoSEQ multiplex PCR. The data hold some 150,000 clones, with about 84% observed a single time. Sample: PBMCs. The receptors come from a woman between 40 and 55 years old in good health and CMV-seropositive.

The chain carries TRBV10-3 and TRBJ1-3; D not certain. Trimming removed 6 bases from V and 0 bases from J, with 12 bases in between. The CDR3 length is 15 residues. Looked up from germline, CDR1 is ENHRY and CDR2 is SYGVKD. Here the CDR3 reads CAISPTAFSGNTIYF. The CDR3 region has the DNA TGTGCCATCAGCCCCACAGCTTTCTCTGGAAACACCATATATTTT.

This clone was picked up a small number of times. The chain employs TRBV7-9 and TRBJ1-4, with 7 positions matching TRBD1. V trimming: 5 bases; J trimming: 1 base; junction bases outside the gene matches: 7. The CDR3 loop spans 16 amino acids. The germline V gene has CDR1 SEHNR and CDR2 FQNEAQ (reference sequence). The CDR3: CASSPRDRGTNEKLFF. The CDR3 DNA is TGTGCCAGCAGCCCCCGGGACAGAGGAACTAATGAAAAACTGTTTTTT. Full variable domain (rest looked up from reference TRBV7-9 and TRBJ1-4): DTGVSQNPRHKITKRGQNVTFRCDPISEHNRLYWYRQTLGQGPEFLTYFQNEAQLEKSRLLSDRFSAERPKGSFSTLEIQRTEQGDSAMYLCASSPRDRGTNEKLFFGSGTQLSVL.

V is TRBV7-8 and J is TRBJ1-2, with 9 bases fitting TRBD1. Germline V gene lookup returns CDR1 SGHVS and CDR2 FQNEAQ. The CDR3 spans 14 residues. With V trimmed by 5 bases and J by 6 bases, 7 bases remained unmatched. The chain's CDR3 is CASSIGTGKDGYTF. In DNA form, the CDR3 reads TGTGCCAGCAGCATTGGGACAGGGAAGGATGGCTACACCTTC.

This clone came up a few times. V and J are TRBV19 and TRBJ2-4, with D possibly TRBD1 on 6 matching bases. V was pared by 4 bases and J by 8 bases, with 21 bases between. The CDR3 is 16 residues long. In germline, CDR1 is LNHDA, CDR2 SQIVND (reference sequence). This CDR3 is CASSNPGDPKGDIQYF. Here the CDR3 DNA reads TGTGCCAGTAGTAACCCCGGGGACCCAAAGGGGGACATTCAGTACTTC.

This clone was picked up one time. CDR3 sequence: CASSLRPRSREKLFF. In DNA form, the CDR3 reads TGTGCCAGCAGTTTACGCCCCAGGTCCAGGGAAAAACTGTTTTTT. The chain employs TRBV28 and TRBJ1-4; no clear D gene. Germline CDR1 reads MDHEN; CDR2 reads SYDVKM. Trimming took 2 bases from V and 8 from J, leaving 15 bases between them. The CDR3 runs 15 residues.

This clone was found once. The CDR3 loop is CASSLAQGTGELFF. The CDR3 coding sequence is TGTGCCAGCAGCTTAGCTCAGGGGACCGGGGAGCTGTTTTTT. This chain links TRBV7-9 with TRBJ2-2, with D possibly TRBD1 on 6 matching bases. V lost 0 bases, J lost 5 bases, and 7 bases lay in between. Per the germline V gene, CDR1 is SEHNR and CDR2 is FQNEAQ (reference sequence). The CDR3 loop spans 14 amino acids.

V usage is TRBV19 and J usage is TRBJ2-1; 16 bases match TRBD2. Germline loops: CDR1 LNHDA, CDR2 SQIVND (reference sequence). Trimming cost V 4 bases and J 8 bases; bases outside gene matches: 17. The CDR3 runs to 20 residues. The CDR3 nucleotides are TGTGCCAGTAGTACAACAGGGAGGCAGGGACTAGCGGGAGGGTGGTATGAGCAGTTCTTC. It encodes CASSTTGRQGLAGGWYEQFF.

The V gene is TRBV6-4, the J gene TRBJ2-2; no firm D call. The germline V and J ends were trimmed by 6 bases and 2 bases, with 10 bases remaining between them. The CDR3 totals 14 residues. CDR1 and CDR2 from the germline V gene are MRHNA and SNTAGT. The CDR3 bases are TGTGCCAGCAGGACGACTCCTAACACCGGGGAGCTGTTTTTT. It encodes CASRTTPNTGELFF.

The V gene is TRBV9, the J gene TRBJ2-1; D might be TRBD2 (6 bases). Germline lookup yields CDR1 SGDLS and CDR2 YYNGEE. This CDR3 has 15 amino acids. V gave up 0 bases and J gave up 0 bases, with 7 bases separating them. The CDR3 DNA reads TGTGCCAGCAGCGTAGTCGGGGGCTCCTACAATGAGCAGTTCTTC. Protein: CASSVVGGSYNEQFF.

The chain combines TRBV9 with TRBJ2-3, with 9 positions matching TRBD2. Per germline, CDR1 SGDLS and CDR2 YYNGEE. The CDR3 totals 15 residues. Trimming cost V 3 bases and J 3 bases; bases outside gene matches: 5. The DNA of the CDR3 is TGTGCCAGCAGCGCCAGTAGCGGGAGAACAGATACGCAGTATTTT. Translating gives CASSASSGRTDTQYF.

The chain links TRBV28 to TRBJ2-3; D ambiguous. This CDR3 contains 15 residues. From germline, CDR1 is MDHEN and CDR2 SYDVKM. V was trimmed by 6 bases and J by 0 bases, leaving 13 bases between them. CDR3 in DNA: TGTGCCAGCAGCCAAGAAGGAGCTAGCACAGATACGCAGTATTTT. Amino acid sequence: CASSQEGASTDTQYF.

The chain uses TRBV18 and TRBJ2-5; TRBD1 aligns across 7 bases. CDR1 KGHSH and CDR2 LQKENI come from the germline V gene. The CDR3 extends over 15 amino acids. The V segment lost 6 bases and the J segment 4 bases; nucleotides outside the gene matches: 11. CDR3 nucleotides: TGTGCCAGCTCGCTATACGGACAGGATATAGAGACCCAGTACTTC. This sequence encodes CASSLYGQDIETQYF. Full variable domain (remainder filled in from reference TRBV18 and TRBJ2-5): NAGVMQNPRHLVRRRGQEARLRCSPMKGHSHVYWYRQLPEEGLKFMVYLQKENIIDESGMPKERFSAEFPKEGPSILRIQQVVRGDSAAYFCASSLYGQDIETQYFGPGTRLLVL.

The V gene is TRBV2, the J gene TRBJ1-2; no reliable D call. This CDR3 contains 14 residues. Germline V lookup: CDR1 SNHLY, CDR2 FYNNEI. The V end lost 7 bases, the J end lost 6 bases, and 18 bases lay between the germline ends. CDR3 region: CASILQLGRDGYTF. DNA for the CDR3: TGTGCCAGCATTCTGCAGCTAGGGAGGGATGGCTACACCTTC.

This chain uses TRBV19 with TRBJ1-1; D unresolved. Between the trimmed V and J ends, which lost 5 bases and 4 bases, there was a span of 14 bases. CDR3 length equals 14 residues. Germline-derived CDR1 and CDR2 are LNHDA and SQIVND (reference sequence). This chain's CDR3 is CASSPTMAGTEAFF. For the CDR3, the DNA is TGTGCCAGTAGTCCGACCATGGCGGGCACTGAAGCTTTCTTT.

The chain has TRBV4-1 and TRBJ2-7, with D possibly being TRBD1 (6 bases). The CDR3 loop spans 15 amino acids. Germline loops: CDR1 MGHRA, CDR2 YSYEKL. V was cut by 4 bases and J by 3 bases, with 16 bases left in between. The CDR3 DNA sequence: TGCGCCAGCAGCCCCCGGACAGCTGCGAACTACGAGCAGTACTTC. Translation: CASSPRTAANYEQYF.

CDR3 sequence: CASSYSQGFYGYTF. DNA of the CDR3: TGTGCCAGCAGTTACTCGCAGGGTTTCTATGGCTACACCTTC. J is TRBJ1-2 and V is TRBV6-5; D is possibly TRBD1 (5 bases). CDR3 length: 14 residues. V gave up 0 bases and J gave up 4 bases, with 9 bases separating them. From germline, CDR1 is MNHEY and CDR2 SVGAGI.

V gene TRBV2 combines with J gene TRBJ2-1, with D unresolved. Trimming stripped 7 bases from V and 7 bases from J, with 11 bases between. CDR3 length: 12 amino acids. CDR1 SNHLY and CDR2 FYNNEI come from the germline V gene. For the CDR3, the DNA is TGTGCCAGCACCCGTTTTGCGAATGAGCAGTTCTTC. Translating it yields CASTRFANEQFF.

The V and J genes are TRBV30 and TRBJ1-2; 9 bases line up with TRBD1. The J segment lost 7 bases and the V segment lost 5 bases, leaving 14 bases of the junction unmatched. The CDR3 sequence is 15 residues long. Germline values: CDR1 GTSNPN, CDR2 SVGIG (reference sequence). The CDR3 nucleotides read TGTGCCTGGGCGATACAGGGGGCGTTCACGGGTGGCTACACCTTC. The encoded protein is CAWAIQGAFTGGYTF. Filled out from reference TRBV30 and TRBJ1-2, the complete variable domain reads SQTIHQWPATLVQPVGSPLSLECTVEGTSNPNLYWYRQAAGRGLQLLFYSVGIGQISSEVPQNLSASRPQDRQFILSSKKLLLSDSGFYLCAWAIQGAFTGGYTFGSGTRLTVV.

This CDR3 reads CASSLGLVSYNEQFF. The CDR3 nucleotides are TGTGCCAGCAGCTTAGGACTTGTCTCCTACAATGAGCAGTTCTTC. This sequence joins TRBV5-8 and TRBJ2-1; D is perhaps TRBD2 (5 bases). The CDR3 is 15 amino acids. Germline V gives CDR1 SGHTS, CDR2 YDEGEE. Trimming removed 2 bases from V and 0 bases from J, with 9 bases in between.

This chain joins TRBV5-1 and TRBJ2-1, with TRBD2 identical over 9 bases. After removal of 4 bases from V and 10 bases from J, the junction contained 12 bases not matched to a gene. Germline V gene sequence: CDR1 SGHRS, CDR2 YFSETQ. The CDR3 length is 15 residues. CDR3 nucleotides: TGCGCCAGCAGCCTCGGGTCTAGCGGGGCCTCCGAGCAGTTCTTC. Protein product: CASSLGSSGASEQFF. Variable domain in full (rest from reference TRBV5-1 and TRBJ2-1): KAGVTQTPRYLIKTRGQQVTLSCSPISGHRSVSWYQQTPGQGLQFLFEYFSETQRNKGNFPGRFSGRQFSNSRSEMNVSTLELGDSALYLCASSLGSSGASEQFFGPGTRLTVL.

This sequence joins TRBV9 and TRBJ1-2, with a possible D match to TRBD1 (6 bases). Trimming removed 4 bases at V and 3 bases at J, with 16 bases between. This CDR3 contains 15 residues. Germline assignment: CDR1 SGDLS and CDR2 YYNGEE. The CDR3 reads CASSSTQGGHYGYTF. In nucleotides, the CDR3 is TGTGCCAGCAGCTCGACACAGGGTGGGCACTATGGCTACACCTTC.

The chain is built from TRBV7-6 and TRBJ2-5; 7 bases align to TRBD2. The CDR3 totals 13 residues. CDR1 is SGHVS, CDR2 FNYEAQ, per germline. V was pared by 5 bases and J by 1 base, with 1 base of the junction left unmatched. CDR3 region: CASSRTSQETQYF. DNA of the CDR3: TGTGCCAGCAGCAGGACTAGCCAAGAGACCCAGTACTTC.

The rearrangement joins TRBV7-9 to TRBJ2-5; TRBD2 might be the D (6 bases). This CDR3 region has 16 residues. Trimming pared 4 bases from V and 0 bases from J, leaving 15 bases between. Germline V gives CDR1 SEHNR, CDR2 FQNEAQ (reference sequence). The CDR3 is CASSSNLGTHQETQYF. As DNA, the CDR3 is TGTGCCAGCAGCTCAAACTTAGGGACTCACCAAGAGACCCAGTACTTC.

The chain recombines TRBV27 with TRBJ1-4; 9 nucleotides align to TRBD1. Germline V CDR1 and CDR2: MNHEY, SMNVEV (reference sequence). CDR3 length: 15 amino acids. The junction had 8 bases not matched to a gene; V was cut back by 6 bases and J by 6 bases. The CDR3 is CASRGEGQGYEKLFF. CDR3 DNA: TGTGCCAGCAGGGGCGAGGGACAGGGCTATGAAAAACTGTTTTTT.

The rearrangement links TRBV6-5 to TRBJ2-7; 15 bases map to TRBD2. This CDR3 contains 16 residues. V dropped 3 bases and J dropped 3; count of bases not matched to a gene: 3. Looked up from germline, CDR1 is MNHEY and CDR2 is SVGAGI. CDR3 sequence: CASSYSGLAGGYEQYF. The DNA for the CDR3 is TGTGCCAGCAGTTATTCGGGACTAGCGGGAGGCTACGAGCAGTACTTC.

This chain connects TRBV9 to TRBJ2-3, with a weak D call TRBD1 (6 bases). Deletions cut 2 bases from V and 0 bases from J, with 13 bases between. Germline V CDR1 and CDR2: SGDLS, YYNGEE. The CDR3 is 16 residues long. The CDR3 protein is CASSVRRDKSTDTQYF. The CDR3 DNA is TGTGCCAGCAGCGTGAGACGGGACAAAAGCACAGATACGCAGTATTTT. Using reference TRBV9 and TRBJ2-3 for the parts outside the CDR3, the full variable domain is DSGVTQTPKHLITATGQRVTLRCSPRSGDLSVYWYQQSLDQGLQFLIQYYNGEERAKGNILERFSAQQFPDLHSELNLSSLELGDSALYFCASSVRRDKSTDTQYFGPGTRLTVL.

This rearrangement joins TRBV4-2 to TRBJ2-1; TRBD2 agrees at 12 bases. There are 15 residues in the CDR3. With 5 bases clipped from V and 7 bases from J, the junction kept 6 bases outside the gene matches. The germline gives CDR1 LGHNA, CDR2 YNFKEQ. CDR3 in DNA: TGTGCCAGCAGCGAGAGGACTAGCGGGACAAATGAGCAGTTCTTC. Its translation: CASSERTSGTNEQFF.

This chain joins TRBV5-1 and TRBJ2-7; D unclear. V shed 1 base and J shed 3 bases, with 8 bases lying between them. Germline V CDR1 and CDR2: SGHRS, YFSETQ. The CDR3 runs to 13 residues. The CDR3 loop is CASSLLPVYEQYF. CDR3 nucleotides: TGCGCCAGCAGCTTGTTGCCGGTCTACGAGCAGTACTTC. Combining the CDR3 with reference TRBV5-1 and TRBJ2-7 gives the whole variable domain KAGVTQTPRYLIKTRGQQVTLSCSPISGHRSVSWYQQTPGQGLQFLFEYFSETQRNKGNFPGRFSGRQFSNSRSEMNVSTLELGDSALYLCASSLLPVYEQYFGPGTRLTVT.

The chain uses TRBV25-1 and TRBJ2-5, with a possible D match to TRBD2 (6 bases). V was clipped by 5 bases and J by 1 base, with 14 bases between them. Germline CDR1 is MGHDK and CDR2 is SYGVNS. This CDR3 comprises 15 residues. The CDR3 sequence: CASSLPTSSQETQYF. DNA of the CDR3: TGTGCCAGCAGTCTACCTACTAGCAGCCAAGAGACCCAGTACTTC.

The chain links TRBV15 to TRBJ1-2, with D possibly TRBD1 on 5 matching bases. The length of the CDR3 is 12 residues. Germline V gene data show CDR1 as LNHNV and CDR2 as YYDKDF (reference sequence). Trimming cost V 0 bases and J 12 bases, with 11 bases left between them. CDR3 sequence: CATSRDLTGHTF. In DNA form, the CDR3 reads TGTGCCACCAGCAGAGATCTCACAGGTCACACCTTC.